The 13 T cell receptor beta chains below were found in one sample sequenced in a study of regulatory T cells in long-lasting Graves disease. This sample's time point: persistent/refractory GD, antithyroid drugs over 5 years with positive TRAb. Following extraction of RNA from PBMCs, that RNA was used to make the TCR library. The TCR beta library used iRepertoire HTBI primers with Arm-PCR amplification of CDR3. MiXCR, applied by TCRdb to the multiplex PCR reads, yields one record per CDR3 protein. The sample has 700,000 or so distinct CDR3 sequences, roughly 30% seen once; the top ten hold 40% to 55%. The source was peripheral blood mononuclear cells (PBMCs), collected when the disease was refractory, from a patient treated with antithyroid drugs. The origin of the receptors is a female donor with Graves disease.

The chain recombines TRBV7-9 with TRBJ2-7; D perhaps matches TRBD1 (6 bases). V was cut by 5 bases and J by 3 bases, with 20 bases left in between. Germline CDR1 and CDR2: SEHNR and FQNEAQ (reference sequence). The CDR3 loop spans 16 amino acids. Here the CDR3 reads CASSPRMSGGLYEQYF. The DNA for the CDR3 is TGTGCCAGCAGCCCTAGGATGTCTGGGGGCCTCTACGAGCAGTACTTC.

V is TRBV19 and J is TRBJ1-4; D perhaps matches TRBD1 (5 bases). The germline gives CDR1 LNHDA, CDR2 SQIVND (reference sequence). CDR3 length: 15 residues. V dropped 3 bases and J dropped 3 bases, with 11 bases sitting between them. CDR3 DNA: TGTGCCAGTAGTATGGGGGGTAGGGCTAATGAAAAACTGTTTTTT. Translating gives CASSMGGRANEKLFF.

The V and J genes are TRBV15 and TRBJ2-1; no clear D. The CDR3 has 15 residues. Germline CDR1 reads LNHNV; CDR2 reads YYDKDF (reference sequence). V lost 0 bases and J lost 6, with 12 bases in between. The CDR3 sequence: CATSREPALSNEQFF. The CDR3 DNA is TGTGCCACCAGCAGAGAACCCGCCTTAAGCAATGAGCAGTTCTTC.

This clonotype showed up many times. The CDR3 coding sequence is TGTGCCAGCGGGGGGCAGGGGTTCTATGGCTACACCTTC. Protein: CASGGQGFYGYTF. The chain combines TRBV28 with TRBJ1-2; D perhaps matches TRBD1 (6 bases). Trimming took 8 bases from V and 4 from J, leaving 14 bases between them. Per the germline V gene, CDR1 is MDHEN and CDR2 is SYDVKM. This CDR3 has 13 residues.

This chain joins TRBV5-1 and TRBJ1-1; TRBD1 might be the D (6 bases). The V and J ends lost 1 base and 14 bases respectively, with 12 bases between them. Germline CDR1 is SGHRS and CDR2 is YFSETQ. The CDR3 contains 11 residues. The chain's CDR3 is CASSLNRVTFF. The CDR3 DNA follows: TGCGCCAGCAGCTTGAACAGGGTAACGTTCTTT. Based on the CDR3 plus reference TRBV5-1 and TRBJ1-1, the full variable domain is KAGVTQTPRYLIKTRGQQVTLSCSPISGHRSVSWYQQTPGQGLQFLFEYFSETQRNKGNFPGRFSGRQFSNSRSEMNVSTLELGDSALYLCASSLNRVTFFGQGTRLTVV.

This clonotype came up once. The CDR3 reads CASSVSTLTNTEAFF. In nucleotides, the CDR3 is TGCGCCAGCAGCGTTAGTACCCTCACGAACACTGAAGCTTTCTTT. This chain uses TRBV5-1 with TRBJ1-1, with D unresolved. The CDR3 consists of 15 residues. V gave up 4 bases and J gave up 1 base, with 14 bases separating them. Germline loops: CDR1 SGHRS, CDR2 YFSETQ.

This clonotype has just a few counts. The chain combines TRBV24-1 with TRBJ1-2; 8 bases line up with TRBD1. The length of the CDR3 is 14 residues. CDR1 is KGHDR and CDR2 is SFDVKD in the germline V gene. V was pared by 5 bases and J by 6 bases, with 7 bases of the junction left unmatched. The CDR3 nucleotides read TGTGCCACCAGTGCGGACCAGGGGGCGGATGGCTACACCTTC. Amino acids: CATSADQGADGYTF.

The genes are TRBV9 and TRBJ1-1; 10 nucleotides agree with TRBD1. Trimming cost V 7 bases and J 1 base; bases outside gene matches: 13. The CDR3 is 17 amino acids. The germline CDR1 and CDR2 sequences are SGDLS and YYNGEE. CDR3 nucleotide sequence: TGTGCCAGCTCACCTAAGACAGGGGGCGCGAGGAACACTGAAGCTTTCTTT. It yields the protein CASSPKTGGARNTEAFF.

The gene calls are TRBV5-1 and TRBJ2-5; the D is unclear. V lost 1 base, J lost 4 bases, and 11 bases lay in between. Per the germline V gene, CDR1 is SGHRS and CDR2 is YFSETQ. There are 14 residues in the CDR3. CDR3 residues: CASSLPPVGETQYF. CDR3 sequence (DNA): TGCGCCAGCAGCTTGCCCCCAGTGGGAGAGACCCAGTACTTC.

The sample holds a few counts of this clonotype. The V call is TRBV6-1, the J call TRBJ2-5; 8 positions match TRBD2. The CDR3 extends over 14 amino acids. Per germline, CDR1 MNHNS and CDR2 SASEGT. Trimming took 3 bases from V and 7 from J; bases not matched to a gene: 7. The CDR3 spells CASSETSVVGTQYF. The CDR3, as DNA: TGTGCCAGCAGTGAGACTAGCGTCGTGGGGACCCAGTACTTC.

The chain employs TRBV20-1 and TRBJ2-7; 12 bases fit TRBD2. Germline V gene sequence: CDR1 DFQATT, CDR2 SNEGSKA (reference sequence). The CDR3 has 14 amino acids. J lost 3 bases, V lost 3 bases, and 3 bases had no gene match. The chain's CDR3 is CSASSSGRGYEQYF. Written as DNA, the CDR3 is TGCAGTGCTAGTTCTAGCGGGAGGGGCTACGAGCAGTACTTC.

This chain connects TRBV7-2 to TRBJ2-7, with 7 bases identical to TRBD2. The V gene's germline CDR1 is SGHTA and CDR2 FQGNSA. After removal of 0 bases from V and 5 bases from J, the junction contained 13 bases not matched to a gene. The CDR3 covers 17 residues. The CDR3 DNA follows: TGTGCCAGCAGCTTAGCGGTTAGCCTAGCGGTCGTTCACGAGCAGTACTTC. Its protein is CASSLAVSLAVVHEQYF.

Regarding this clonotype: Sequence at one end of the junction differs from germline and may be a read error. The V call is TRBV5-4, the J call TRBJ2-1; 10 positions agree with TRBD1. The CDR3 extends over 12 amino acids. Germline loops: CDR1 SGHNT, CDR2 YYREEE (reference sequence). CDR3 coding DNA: TGTGCCAGCATCAGGGACAGGGGTGAGAAGTTCTTC. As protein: CASIRDRGEKFF.